The following is a T cell receptor beta chain sequence with its context. The sample belongs to a study of shared clonotypes between healthy human individuals. Every donor, a Caucasian adult, lived in Nashville, Tennessee. Splitting of each subset's genomic DNA was done evenly across several immunoSEQ plates. Loaded into unsorted PBMC replicate PCRs was about 310 ng DNA, approximately 33,000 T cell genomes. Only in-frame clones appear in the TCRdb table, and some are missing; sequencing was by immunoSEQ multiplex PCR. This sample has hundreds of thousands of clones, with roughly four fifths found just once. J was trimmed by 3 bases and V by 4 bases; bases with no gene match: 2. The CDR3 is 14 amino acids. Germline lookup yields CDR1 SGHDN and CDR2 FVKESK.

V gene TRBV14 combines with J gene TRBJ2-5, with 10 bases that match TRBD2. The material sequenced was PBMCs. This TCR was recovered from a woman in her thirties or forties in good health. Some clones in this sample may be carry-over from other donors' samples. CDR3 loop: CASSLGLAEETQYF. For the CDR3, the DNA is TGTGCCAGCAGCCTAGGACTAGCGGAAGAGACCCAGTACTTC.